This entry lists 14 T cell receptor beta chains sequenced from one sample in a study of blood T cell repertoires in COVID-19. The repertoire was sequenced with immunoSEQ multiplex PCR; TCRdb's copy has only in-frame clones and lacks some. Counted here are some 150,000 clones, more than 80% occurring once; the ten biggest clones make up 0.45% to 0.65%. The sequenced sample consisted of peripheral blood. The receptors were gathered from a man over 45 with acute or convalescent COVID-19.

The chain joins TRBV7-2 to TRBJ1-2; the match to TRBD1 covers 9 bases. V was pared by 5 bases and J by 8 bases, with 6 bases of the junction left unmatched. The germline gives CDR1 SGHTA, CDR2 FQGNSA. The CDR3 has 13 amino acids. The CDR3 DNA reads TGTGCCAGCAGCGGGACAGGGTTTGGGGGCTACACCTTC. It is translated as CASSGTGFGGYTF.

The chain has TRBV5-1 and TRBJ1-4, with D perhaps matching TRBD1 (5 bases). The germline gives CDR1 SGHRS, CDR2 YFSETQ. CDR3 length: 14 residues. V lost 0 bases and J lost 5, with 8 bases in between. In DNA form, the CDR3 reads TGCGCCAGCAGCTTGGGACAGATAAATGAAAAACTGTTTTTT. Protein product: CASSLGQINEKLFF.

Written as DNA, the CDR3 is TGTGCCAGCAGCTCAACAGGGGGGGGTGGCTACACCTTC. This sequence encodes CASSSTGGGGYTF. The chain is built from TRBV7-9 and TRBJ1-2; 8 nucleotides line up with TRBD1. This CDR3 contains 13 residues. Germline-derived CDR1 and CDR2 are SEHNR and FQNEAQ (reference sequence). V lost 4 bases to trimming and J lost 7 bases; unmatched junction nucleotides: 5. The variable domain in full, completed from reference TRBV7-9 and TRBJ1-2, reads DTGVSQNPRHKITKRGQNVTFRCDPISEHNRLYWYRQTLGQGPEFLTYFQNEAQLEKSRLLSDRFSAERPKGSFSTLEIQRTEQGDSAMYLCASSSTGGGGYTFGSGTRLTVV.

The CDR3 loop reads CASSSWDRANHNEQFF. The CDR3 nucleotides are TGTGCCAGCAGTTCCTGGGACAGGGCAAATCACAATGAGCAGTTCTTC. V usage is TRBV28 and J usage is TRBJ2-1, with TRBD1 matching over 9 bases. The V gene end was trimmed by 4 bases and the J gene end by 5 bases; junction bases not matched to a gene: 9. The CDR3 contains 16 residues. Germline loops: CDR1 MDHEN, CDR2 SYDVKM.

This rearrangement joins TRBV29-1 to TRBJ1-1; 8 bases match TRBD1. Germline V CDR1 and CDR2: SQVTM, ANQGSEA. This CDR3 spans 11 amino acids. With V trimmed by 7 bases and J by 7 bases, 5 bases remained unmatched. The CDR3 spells CSAQGANEAFF. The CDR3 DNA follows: TGCAGCGCTCAGGGGGCTAATGAAGCTTTCTTT.

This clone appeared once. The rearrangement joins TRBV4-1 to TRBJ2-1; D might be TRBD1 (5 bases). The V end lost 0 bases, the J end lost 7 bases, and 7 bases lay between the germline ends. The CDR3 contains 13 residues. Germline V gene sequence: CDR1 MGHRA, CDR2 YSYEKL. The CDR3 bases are TGCGCCAGCAGCCAAGACAGGGTAAATGAGCAGTTCTTC. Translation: CASSQDRVNEQFF.

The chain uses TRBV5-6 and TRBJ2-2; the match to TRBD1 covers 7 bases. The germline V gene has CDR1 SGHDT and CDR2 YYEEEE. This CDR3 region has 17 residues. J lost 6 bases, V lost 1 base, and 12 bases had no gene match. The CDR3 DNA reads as TGTGCCAGCAGCTTGACCACCAGACAGGGTTTGCCCGGGGAGCTGTTTTTT. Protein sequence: CASSLTTRQGLPGELFF. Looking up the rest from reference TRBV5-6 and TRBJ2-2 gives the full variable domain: DAGVTQSPTHLIKTRGQQVTLRCSPKSGHDTVSWYQQALGQGPQFIFQYYEEEERQRGNFPDRFSGHQFPNYSSELNVNALLLGDSALYLCASSLTTRQGLPGELFFGEGSRLTVL.

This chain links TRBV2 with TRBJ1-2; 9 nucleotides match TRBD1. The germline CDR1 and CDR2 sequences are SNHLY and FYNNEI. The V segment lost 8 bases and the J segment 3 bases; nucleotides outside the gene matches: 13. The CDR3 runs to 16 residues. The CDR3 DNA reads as TGTGCCAGCTTCGGGACAGGGCTTATGCCTGACTATGGCTACACCTTC. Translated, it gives CASFGTGLMPDYGYTF.

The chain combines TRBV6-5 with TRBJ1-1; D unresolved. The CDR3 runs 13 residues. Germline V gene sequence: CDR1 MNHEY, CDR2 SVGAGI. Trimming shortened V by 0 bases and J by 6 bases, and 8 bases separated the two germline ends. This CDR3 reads CASSYSGGSEAFF. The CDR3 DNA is TGTGCCAGCAGTTACTCGGGCGGGTCTGAAGCTTTCTTT.

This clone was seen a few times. The CDR3 sequence: CASSLHSRSFGGYTF. The CDR3 coding sequence is TGTGCCAGCAGTTTACACTCAAGGAGTTTCGGGGGCTACACCTTC. This chain uses TRBV28 with TRBJ1-2; unclear D gene. This CDR3 is built from 15 residues. V lost 2 bases and J 8 bases, leaving 18 bases between the germline ends. CDR1 MDHEN and CDR2 SYDVKM come from the germline V gene.

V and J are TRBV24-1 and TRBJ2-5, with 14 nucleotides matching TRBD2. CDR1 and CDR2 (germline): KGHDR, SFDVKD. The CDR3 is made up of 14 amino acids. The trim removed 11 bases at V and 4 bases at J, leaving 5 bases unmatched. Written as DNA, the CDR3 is TGTGCCATCGGGACTAGCGGGAGTTTAGAGACCCAGTACTTC. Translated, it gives CAIGTSGSLETQYF.

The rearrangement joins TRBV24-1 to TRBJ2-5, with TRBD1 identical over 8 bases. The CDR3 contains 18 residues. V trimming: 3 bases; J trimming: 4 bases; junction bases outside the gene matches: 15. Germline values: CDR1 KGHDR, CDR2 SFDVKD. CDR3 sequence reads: CATSDGGTGLGVLETQYF. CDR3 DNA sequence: TGTGCCACCAGTGATGGGGGGACAGGTCTCGGAGTCCTAGAGACCCAGTACTTC.

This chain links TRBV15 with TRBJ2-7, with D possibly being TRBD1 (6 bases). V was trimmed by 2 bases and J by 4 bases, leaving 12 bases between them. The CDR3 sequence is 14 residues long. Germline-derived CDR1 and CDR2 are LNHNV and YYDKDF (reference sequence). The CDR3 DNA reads TGTGCCACCAGCAGAATGGGCCAGGGGTACGAGCAGTACTTC. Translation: CATSRMGQGYEQYF.

This CDR3 reads CASKAGALGGVSSYEQYF. The CDR3, as DNA: TGTGCCAGTAAAGCGGGGGCGCTCGGGGGAGTAAGCTCCTACGAGCAGTACTTC. The V call is TRBV27, the J call TRBJ2-7, with 8 bases fitting TRBD2. The germline V gene has CDR1 MNHEY and CDR2 SMNVEV (reference sequence). Trimming at V came to 9 bases and at J to 0 bases, leaving 19 bases not matched to a gene. This CDR3 is built from 18 residues.